This TCR beta chain was recorded in a study of T-cell memory formation after mild COVID-19. In regard to this clonotype: What it binds is unknown.

The authors produced TCR alpha and TCR beta cDNA libraries with sample barcodes and UMIs by 5'RACE using constant-segment primers. In TCRdb, the 5' RACE reads were re-called with MiXCR into one record per CDR3 protein. This sample has some 210,000 distinct CDR3 sequences, with roughly 18% found just once. Study results and caveats: Mainly CM and EM harbored the contracting CD4+ clones; mainly EMRA harbored the CD8+ ones. There were some responding clones in pre-infection memory, which suggested that cross-reactive memory had joined.

Sequenced input: PBMCs or a T cell subset sorted from them (not recorded which). The receptor was derived from an adult woman who had mild COVID-19 (a few samples of this study predate the infection). Cell type and time point are not known.

CDR3 nucleotide sequence: TGTGCCAGCAGTGAACAGGGTGGCGGCGGCTACACCTTC. It encodes CASSEQGGGGYTF. This chain links TRBV2 with TRBJ1-2, with TRBD1 as a possible D gene (5 bases). V was shortened by 2 bases and J by 8 bases, with 12 bases between the two germline ends. The germline V gene has CDR1 SNHLY and CDR2 FYNNEI. The CDR3 runs to 13 residues.